The T cell receptor beta chain under discussion was sequenced for a study of CD8+CD57+ T cells in acquired aplastic anemia. Study context: Across the sorted CD4+ and CD8+ cells, DNA amounts averaged around 3.2 ug.

For sequencing, patients were chosen who had shown expansion of CD8+CD57+ cells by flow cytometry. Patients were treatment-naive when blood was sampled. The use of genomic DNA as template underpinned the TCR beta VDJ and CDR3 profiling. TCRdb fed the reads into MiXCR, producing one record per CDR3 protein. The data show 200,000 to 250,000 distinct CDR3 sequences, roughly 53% seen once. This clonotype was counted at least ten times. The CDR3 totals 16 residues. From germline, CDR1 is SGHVS and CDR2 FQNEAQ. The V end lost 0 bases, the J end lost 9 bases, and 18 bases lay between the germline ends. The sequence derives from a human donor with aplastic anemia. What was sequenced was sorted CD4+, CD8+, or CD8+CD57+ T cells (not recorded which) from PBMCs. This sequence joins TRBV7-8 and TRBJ1-5, with D possibly being TRBD1 (5 bases). The CDR3, as DNA: TGTGCCAGCAGCTTAGCTCAGACAGCAGCTCTGGGGCCCCAGCATTTT. This sequence encodes CASSLAQTAALGPQHF.